This T cell receptor beta chain emerged from a study of Graves' ophthalmopathy and Graves' hyperthyroidism. Study-level points and caveats: Forecasting of ophthalmopathy progression by the model achieved 70.59% sensitivity and 72.22% specificity. An approximately 82% specificity and 87.88% sensitivity were achieved by a 13-signature model that separated ophthalmopathy from stable hyperthyroidism.

RNA transcripts yielded amplified TCR beta CDR3 regions. HTBI primers were employed in first-round RT-PCR, then a second-round multiplex PCR followed. TCRdb reprocessed the multiplex PCR reads via MiXCR and lists one record per CDR3 protein. The sample has 660,000 or so distinct CDR3 sequences, 35% to 50% seen once. V shed 1 base and J shed 6 bases, with 9 bases lying between them. CDR1 KGHDR and CDR2 SFDVKD come from the germline V gene. The CDR3 consists of 14 residues. A remark on this clonotype: What it recognizes is unknown.

None of the included patients had other autoimmune diseases, uncontrolled infections, pregnancy or lactation, as these led to exclusion. This TCR was sampled from an adult man with Graves' ophthalmopathy. The rearrangement joins TRBV24-1 to TRBJ2-1; weak D call: TRBD1 (5 bases). The sequenced material came from peripheral blood. The CDR3: CATSDLGQGNEQFF. In DNA form, the CDR3 reads TGTGCCACCAGTGATTTAGGGCAGGGCAATGAGCAGTTCTTC.